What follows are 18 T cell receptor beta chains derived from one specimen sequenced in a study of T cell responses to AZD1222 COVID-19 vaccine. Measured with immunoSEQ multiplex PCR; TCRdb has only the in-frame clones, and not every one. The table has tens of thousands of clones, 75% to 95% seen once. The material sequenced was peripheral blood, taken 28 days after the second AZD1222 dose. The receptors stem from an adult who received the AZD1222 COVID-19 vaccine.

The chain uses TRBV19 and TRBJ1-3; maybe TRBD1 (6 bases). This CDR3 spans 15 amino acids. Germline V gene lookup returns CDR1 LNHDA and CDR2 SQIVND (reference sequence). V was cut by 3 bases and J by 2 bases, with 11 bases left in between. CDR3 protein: CASSMGAGPGNTIYF. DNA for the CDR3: TGTGCCAGTAGTATGGGGGCGGGACCTGGAAACACCATATATTTT.

The CDR3 sequence: CASSVGTHNEQFF. The CDR3, as DNA: TGTGCCAGCAGCGTAGGAACGCACAATGAGCAGTTCTTC. This chain uses TRBV9 with TRBJ2-1; no reliable D call. The CDR3 extends over 13 amino acids. Trimming shortened V by 0 bases and J by 5 bases, and 6 bases separated the two germline ends. Germline values: CDR1 SGDLS, CDR2 YYNGEE.

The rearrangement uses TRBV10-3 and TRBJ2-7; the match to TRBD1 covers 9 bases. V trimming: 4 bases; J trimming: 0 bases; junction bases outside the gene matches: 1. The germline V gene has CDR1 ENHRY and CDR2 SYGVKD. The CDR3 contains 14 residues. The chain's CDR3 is CAISGTGVSYEQYF. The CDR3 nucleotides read TGTGCCATCAGTGGGACAGGGGTCTCCTACGAGCAGTACTTC.

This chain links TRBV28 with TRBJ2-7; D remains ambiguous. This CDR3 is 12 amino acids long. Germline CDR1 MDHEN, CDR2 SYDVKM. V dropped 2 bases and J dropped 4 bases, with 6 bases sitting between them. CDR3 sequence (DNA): TGTGCCAGCAGTTTACAGGAATACGAGCAGTACTTC. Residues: CASSLQEYEQYF.

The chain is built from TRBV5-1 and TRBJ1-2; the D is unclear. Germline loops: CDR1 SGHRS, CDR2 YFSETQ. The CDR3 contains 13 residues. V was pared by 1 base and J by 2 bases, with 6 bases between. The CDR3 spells CASSLSGNYGYTF. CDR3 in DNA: TGCGCCAGCAGCTTGTCGGGAAACTATGGCTACACCTTC.

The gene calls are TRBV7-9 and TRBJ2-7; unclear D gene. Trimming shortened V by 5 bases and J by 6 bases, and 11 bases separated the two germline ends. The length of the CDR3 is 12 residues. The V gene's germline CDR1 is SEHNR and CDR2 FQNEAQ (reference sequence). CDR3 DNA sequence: TGTGCCAGCAGCCCCCAGGACCTCGAGCAGTACTTC. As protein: CASSPQDLEQYF.

This chain's CDR3 is CASSRQPSSYEQYF. CDR3 nucleotide sequence: TGTGCCAGCAGTAGGCAGCCAAGCTCCTACGAGCAGTACTTC. J is TRBJ2-7 and V is TRBV28; no definite D call. With 5 bases removed from V and 0 bases from J, the gap between germline ends came to 11 bases. CDR1 MDHEN and CDR2 SYDVKM come from the germline V gene. The CDR3 has 14 residues.

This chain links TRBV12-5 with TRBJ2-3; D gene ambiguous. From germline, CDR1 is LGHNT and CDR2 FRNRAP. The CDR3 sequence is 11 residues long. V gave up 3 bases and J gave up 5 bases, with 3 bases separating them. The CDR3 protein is CASGFEDTQYF. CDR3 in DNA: TGTGCTAGTGGTTTCGAAGATACGCAGTATTTT. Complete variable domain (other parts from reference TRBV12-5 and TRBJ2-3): DARVTQTPRHKVTEMGQEVTMRCQPILGHNTVFWYRQTMMQGLELLAYFRNRAPLDDSGMPKDRFSAEMPDATLATLKIQPSEPRDSAVYFCASGFEDTQYFGPGTRLTVL.

The CDR3 coding sequence is TGTGCCAGCAGCCCAAGGGCGGCCAAAAACATTCAGTACTTC. Amino acid sequence: CASSPRAAKNIQYF. This chain links TRBV7-9 with TRBJ2-4, with D unresolved. CDR3 length: 14 amino acids. V lost 5 bases and J 1 base, leaving 9 bases between the germline ends. Germline loops: CDR1 SEHNR, CDR2 FQNEAQ (reference sequence).

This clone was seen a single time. As DNA, the CDR3 is TGTGCCAGCAGCCAAGAGGTGGGGGCCCTATCGACGACCCAGTACTTC. Translating gives CASSQEVGALSTTQYF. The chain uses TRBV3-1 (or the pseudogene TRBV3-2) and TRBJ2-5, with a possible D match to TRBD1 (6 bases). This CDR3 has 16 residues. Trimming removed 0 bases at V and 7 bases at J, with 18 bases between. Germline V lookup: CDR1 LGHDT, CDR2 YNNKEL (reference sequence).

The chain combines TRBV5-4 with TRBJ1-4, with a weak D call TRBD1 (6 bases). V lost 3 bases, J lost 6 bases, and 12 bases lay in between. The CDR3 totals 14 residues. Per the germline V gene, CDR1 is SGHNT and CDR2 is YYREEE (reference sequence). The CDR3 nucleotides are TGTGCCAGCAGCTCAGGACAGTCCCATGAAAAACTGTTTTTT. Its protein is CASSSGQSHEKLFF.

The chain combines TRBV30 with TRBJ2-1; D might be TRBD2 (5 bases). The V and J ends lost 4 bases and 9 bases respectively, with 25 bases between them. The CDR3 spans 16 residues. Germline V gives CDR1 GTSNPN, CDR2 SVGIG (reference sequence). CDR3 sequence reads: CAWTRAPRVSVTEQFF. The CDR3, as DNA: TGTGCCTGGACCCGAGCCCCGAGGGTCTCCGTAACTGAGCAGTTCTTC.

The DNA of the CDR3 is TGCAGTGCTAGTCTATGGGACGGCAATCAGCCCCAGCATTTT. This encodes CSASLWDGNQPQHF. The V gene is TRBV20-1, the J gene TRBJ1-5; tentative D call: TRBD1 (5 bases). The CDR3 contains 14 residues. Looked up from germline, CDR1 is DFQATT and CDR2 is SNEGSKA (reference sequence). V dropped 3 bases and J dropped 2 bases, with 11 bases sitting between them.

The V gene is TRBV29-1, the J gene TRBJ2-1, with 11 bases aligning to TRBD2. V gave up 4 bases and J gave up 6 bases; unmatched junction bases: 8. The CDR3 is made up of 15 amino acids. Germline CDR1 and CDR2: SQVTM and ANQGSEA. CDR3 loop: CSVVGSGRAGNEQFF. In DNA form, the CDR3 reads TGCAGCGTTGTAGGTAGCGGGAGGGCAGGCAATGAGCAGTTCTTC.

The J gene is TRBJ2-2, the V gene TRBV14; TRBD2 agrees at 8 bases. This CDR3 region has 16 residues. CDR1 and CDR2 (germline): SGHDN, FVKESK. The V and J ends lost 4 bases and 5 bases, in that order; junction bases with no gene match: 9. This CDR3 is CASSRTLAGGTGELFF. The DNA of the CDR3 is TGTGCCAGCAGCCGGACTCTAGCGGGTGGAACCGGGGAGCTGTTTTTT.

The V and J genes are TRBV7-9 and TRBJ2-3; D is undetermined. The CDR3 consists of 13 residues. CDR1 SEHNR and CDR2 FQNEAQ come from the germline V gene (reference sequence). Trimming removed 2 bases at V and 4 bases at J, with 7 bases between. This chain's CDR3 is CASSLPPPDTQYF. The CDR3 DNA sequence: TGTGCCAGCAGCTTACCACCGCCAGATACGCAGTATTTT.

CDR3 loop: CASRNSGDGFVNTEAFF. The CDR3, as DNA: TGTGCCAGCAGGAATTCGGGGGATGGGTTTGTGAACACTGAAGCTTTCTTT. The rearrangement joins TRBV3-1 (or the pseudogene TRBV3-2) to TRBJ1-1; D is possibly TRBD1 (5 bases). Germline assignment: CDR1 LGHDT and CDR2 YNNKEL (reference sequence). V was trimmed by 6 bases and J by 0 bases, leaving 20 bases between them. The CDR3 covers 17 residues.

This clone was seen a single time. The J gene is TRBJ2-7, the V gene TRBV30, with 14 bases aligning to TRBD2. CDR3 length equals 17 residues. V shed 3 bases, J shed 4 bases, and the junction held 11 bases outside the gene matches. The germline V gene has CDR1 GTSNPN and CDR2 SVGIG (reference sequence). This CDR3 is CAWRRTPGTSGSYEQYF. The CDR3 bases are TGTGCCTGGAGGCGAACTCCCGGGACTAGCGGGAGTTACGAGCAGTACTTC.